Shown below are 28 T cell receptor beta chains from a single sample sequenced in a study of cytomegalovirus exposure and HLA in healthy donors. PCR employed 60 Vbeta and 13 Jbeta primers. The method was immunoSEQ multiplex PCR; TCRdb's version includes in-frame clones alone and lacks a portion of them. The table includes under 150,000 clones, about 79% detected once. Input material: PBMCs. Receptors originate from a male donor in good health and CMV-seronegative.

This clone was picked up one time. The CDR3: CAVQHWDRVRSTEAFF. The CDR3 coding sequence is TGTGCCGTCCAACACTGGGACAGGGTTCGGAGCACTGAAGCTTTCTTT. V usage is TRBV2 and J usage is TRBJ1-1, with TRBD1 identical over 9 bases. CDR3 length: 16 amino acids. The J segment lost 4 bases and the V segment lost 11 bases, leaving 17 bases of the junction unmatched. The V gene's germline CDR1 is SNHLY and CDR2 FYNNEI.

This clone came up once. The gene calls are TRBV19 and TRBJ2-1; D may be TRBD2 (5 bases). Germline V CDR1 and CDR2: LNHDA, SQIVND (reference sequence). The CDR3 is made up of 16 amino acids. The ends were cut back, 6 bases at V and 3 bases at J, with 18 bases in the middle. The CDR3 reads CASSHNLDLLYNEQFF. The DNA for the CDR3 is TGTGCCAGTAGCCATAACCTGGACTTGCTCTACAATGAGCAGTTCTTC.

The chain carries TRBV7-3 and TRBJ2-3; possible D gene TRBD2, 5 bases. V lost 4 bases and J 6 bases, leaving 11 bases between the germline ends. Germline-derived CDR1 and CDR2 are SGHTA and FQGTGA. The CDR3 runs to 13 residues. CDR3 DNA sequence: TGTGCCAGCAGCTATACCCAGCGGGATACGCAGTATTTT. Protein sequence: CASSYTQRDTQYF.

V and J are TRBV9 and TRBJ2-2; 9 bases map to TRBD2. CDR1 and CDR2 from the germline V gene are SGDLS and YYNGEE. The trim removed 0 bases at V and 6 bases at J, leaving 6 bases unmatched. The CDR3 covers 16 residues. CDR3 region: CASSVAISGSSGELFF. CDR3 DNA sequence: TGTGCCAGCAGCGTAGCTATTAGCGGGAGTTCCGGGGAGCTGTTTTTT.

The rearrangement joins TRBV28 to TRBJ2-3; 12 bases are shared with TRBD2. Trimming took 6 bases from V and 4 from J; bases not matched to a gene: 11. This CDR3 spans 17 amino acids. Germline V lookup: CDR1 MDHEN, CDR2 SYDVKM. CDR3 in DNA: TGTGCCAGCAGCCTACTAGCGGGAGGTGTTGGCGCAGATACGCAGTATTTT. Amino acid sequence: CASSLLAGGVGADTQYF.

This sequence joins TRBV7-9 and TRBJ2-7; TRBD2 aligns across 7 bases. Losses at the gene ends were 8 bases for V and 6 bases for J; bases not matched to a gene: 22. CDR1 is SEHNR and CDR2 is FQNEAQ in the germline V gene (reference sequence). The CDR3 is 17 amino acids. The CDR3 region has the DNA TGTGCCAGCTCCGACTGGGCAGCGGGACGGCCTTCGCGCGAGCAGTACTTC. Amino acid sequence: CASSDWAAGRPSREQYF. Filled out from reference TRBV7-9 and TRBJ2-7, the complete variable domain reads DTGVSQNPRHKITKRGQNVTFRCDPISEHNRLYWYRQTLGQGPEFLTYFQNEAQLEKSRLLSDRFSAERPKGSFSTLEIQRTEQGDSAMYLCASSDWAAGRPSREQYFGPGTRLTVT.

This clone showed up just once. This chain links TRBV5-6 with TRBJ1-5; D uncertain. The V end lost 2 bases, the J end lost 4 bases, and 10 bases lay between the germline ends. Germline CDR1 SGHDT, CDR2 YYEEEE. CDR3 length equals 14 residues. CDR3 in DNA: TGTGCCAGCAGCTTTCCCGAGCCAAATCAGCCCCAGCATTTT. Translated, it gives CASSFPEPNQPQHF.

The CDR3 DNA reads TGTGCCAGCAGCTTACCCCTACTAGCGGGAGGGTACAATGAGCAGTTCTTC. Its translation: CASSLPLLAGGYNEQFF. The chain couples TRBV13 to TRBJ2-1, with 13 bases fitting TRBD2. V was clipped by 2 bases and J by 4 bases; unmatched bases: 5. The CDR3 has 17 amino acids. Germline CDR1 is PRHDT and CDR2 is FYEKMQ (reference sequence).

V usage is TRBV28 and J usage is TRBJ2-1; D may be TRBD1 (6 bases). This CDR3 is 12 amino acids long. CDR1 and CDR2 (germline): MDHEN, SYDVKM. V was pared by 7 bases and J by 5 bases, with 9 bases between. The CDR3 DNA sequence: TGTGCCAGCATAGGGGGAGACAATGAGCAGTTCTTC. It codes for CASIGGDNEQFF.

As to this clone: A read error may produce the germline difference seen at one junction end. This chain joins TRBV29-1 and TRBJ2-3; perhaps TRBD2 as D (6 bases). This CDR3 region has 10 residues. The germline V gene encodes CDR1 SQVTM and CDR2 ANQGSEA. This CDR3 reads CSGREDTQCF. CDR3 sequence (DNA): TGCAGCGGGCGGGAAGATACGCAGTGTTTT.

V is TRBV5-6 and J is TRBJ2-7; 8 bases are a match to TRBD1. The germline CDR1 and CDR2 sequences are SGHDT and YYEEEE. The ends lost 3 bases at V and 6 bases at J; junction bases unmatched: 5. This CDR3 comprises 13 residues. This chain's CDR3 is CASSWTGSGEQYF. The CDR3 nucleotides read TGTGCCAGCAGCTGGACAGGGTCCGGCGAGCAGTACTTC.

The chain combines TRBV14 with TRBJ1-2; a weak D match, TRBD1 (5 bases). Per germline, CDR1 SGHDN and CDR2 FVKESK. The CDR3 has 16 residues. Trimming took off 1 base at V and 4 bases at J, with 16 bases between the two ends. CDR3 loop: CASSQAGVGERYGYTF. DNA of the CDR3: TGTGCCAGCAGCCAAGCAGGTGTAGGGGAACGCTATGGCTACACCTTC.

This clone was picked up one time. The V and J genes are TRBV15 and TRBJ2-7; D is unclear. The CDR3 extends over 14 amino acids. With 4 bases removed from V and 2 bases from J, the gap between germline ends came to 12 bases. CDR1 LNHNV and CDR2 YYDKDF come from the germline V gene (reference sequence). CDR3 DNA: TGTGCCACCAGCATTTCGATAGTCCCCTACGAGCAGTACTTC. As protein: CATSISIVPYEQYF.

This sequence joins TRBV13 and TRBJ2-5; unclear D gene. The closer fit of TRBJ2-7 to the DNA end suggests the J call may be wrong. The CDR3 extends over 14 amino acids. Germline V lookup: CDR1 PRHDT, CDR2 FYEKMQ (reference sequence). In nucleotides, the CDR3 is TGTGCCAGCAGCTTAGTTCTACAAAACTACGAGCAGTACTTC. Encoded protein: CASSLVLQNYEQYF.

The chain uses TRBV6-5 and TRBJ2-7, with TRBD2 identical over 8 bases. Germline V lookup: CDR1 MNHEY, CDR2 SVGAGI. The junction had 8 bases not matched to a gene; V was cut back by 3 bases and J by 4 bases. This CDR3 is built from 15 residues. The CDR3 region is CASSYAGRAGYEQYF. CDR3 coding DNA: TGTGCCAGCAGTTATGCCGGGAGGGCCGGTTACGAGCAGTACTTC.

V usage is TRBV28 and J usage is TRBJ2-7; 8 bases align to TRBD1. Germline CDR1 and CDR2: MDHEN and SYDVKM. V lost 4 bases to trimming and J lost 4 bases; unmatched junction nucleotides: 9. This CDR3 is 15 amino acids long. The CDR3, as DNA: TGTGCCAGCAGTTCCAGGGGGCTGCCTCAATACGAGCAGTACTTC. This translates into CASSSRGLPQYEQYF.

The rearrangement uses TRBV5-8 and TRBJ2-5; D may be TRBD2 (5 bases). From germline, CDR1 is SGHTS and CDR2 YDEGEE. The CDR3 length is 12 residues. Trimming removed 4 bases from V and 5 bases from J, with 9 bases in between. For the CDR3, the DNA is TGTGCCAGCAGCCCGCCGGGGGAGACCCAGTACTTC. It codes for CASSPPGETQYF.

The chain employs TRBV7-9 and TRBJ2-7; a weak D match, TRBD2 (5 bases). Germline V gene data show CDR1 as SEHNR and CDR2 as FQNEAQ (reference sequence). This CDR3 comprises 14 residues. V dropped 3 bases and J dropped 2 bases, with 11 bases sitting between them. The CDR3 DNA reads TGTGCCAGCAGCTTTAGAAGCGGAGCCTACGAGCAGTACTTC. It specifies CASSFRSGAYEQYF.

This chain links TRBV15 with TRBJ2-7, with D hard to call. Trimming pared 0 bases from V and 2 bases from J, leaving 2 bases between. Germline V lookup: CDR1 LNHNV, CDR2 YYDKDF (reference sequence). The CDR3 runs 12 residues. Written as DNA, the CDR3 is TGTGCCACCAGCAGAGACACCTACGAGCAGTACTTC. Protein sequence: CATSRDTYEQYF.

The J gene is TRBJ2-2, the V gene TRBV18; D unresolved. The ends were cut back, 0 bases at V and 1 base at J, with 6 bases in the middle. The CDR3 loop spans 15 amino acids. Germline V gene data show CDR1 as KGHSH and CDR2 as LQKENI. The CDR3 is CASSPPSLNTGELFF. The CDR3 coding sequence is TGTGCCAGCTCACCACCTTCCTTGAACACCGGGGAGCTGTTTTTT.

This clone was detected a few times. The V and J genes are TRBV27 and TRBJ1-5; the D gene is possibly TRBD1 (5 bases). In germline, CDR1 is MNHEY, CDR2 SMNVEV (reference sequence). The CDR3 contains 15 residues. Trimming pared 3 bases from V and 5 bases from J, leaving 14 bases between. CDR3 DNA: TGTGCCAGCAGTTTCTCCGCCTGGGGCGATCAGCCCCAGCATTTT. Its protein is CASSFSAWGDQPQHF.

This rearrangement joins TRBV27 to TRBJ2-7; TRBD2 matches 8 bases. The CDR3 totals 17 residues. CDR1 and CDR2 from the germline V gene are MNHEY and SMNVEV (reference sequence). V was pared by 7 bases and J by 7 bases, with 21 bases of the junction left unmatched. The CDR3 nucleotides are TGTGCCAGCATCTCACCCACACCAGCGGGAGATTTGGGAGAGCAGTACTTC. Its protein is CASISPTPAGDLGEQYF.

The rearrangement uses TRBV14 and TRBJ1-2; the D is unclear. Trimming stripped 5 bases from V and 4 bases from J, with 17 bases between. CDR1 and CDR2 (germline): SGHDN, FVKESK. The CDR3 has 15 amino acids. The CDR3 reads CASSSTPNLSYGYTF. The CDR3 nucleotides read TGTGCCAGCAGCTCAACCCCTAACTTAAGCTATGGCTACACCTTC.

The sample holds a few counts of this clone. The gene calls are TRBV4-3 and TRBJ2-5; 9 nucleotides line up with TRBD2. This CDR3 is built from 14 residues. After removal of 1 base from V and 6 bases from J, the junction contained 3 bases not matched to a gene. The germline CDR1 and CDR2 sequences are LGHNA and YSLEER. CDR3 protein: CASSQVAGDKTQYF. The CDR3 region has the DNA TGCGCCAGCAGCCAAGTAGCGGGAGATAAGACCCAGTACTTC.

V is TRBV30 and J is TRBJ1-4; TRBD1 is a possible D gene (6 bases). This CDR3 spans 12 amino acids. The ends were cut back, 5 bases at V and 12 bases at J, with 16 bases in the middle. Germline V gives CDR1 GTSNPN, CDR2 SVGIG (reference sequence). The CDR3 DNA sequence: TGTGCCTGGGGCCAGGGGAAGTGGGAACTGTTTTTT. Translated, it gives CAWGQGKWELFF.

The chain uses TRBV11-1 and TRBJ1-4; D is unresolved. Germline V gene lookup returns CDR1 SGHAT and CDR2 FQDESV (reference sequence). The CDR3 runs 15 residues. Trimming shortened V by 3 bases and J by 3 bases, and 11 bases separated the two germline ends. In DNA form, the CDR3 reads TGTGCCAGCAGCTTTCGGTCTGGAGCTAATGAAAAACTGTTTTTT. Translated, it gives CASSFRSGANEKLFF.

DNA of the CDR3: TGTGCCAGCAACCTAGGGGGCTCCTACAATGAGCAGTTCTTC. This translates into CASNLGGSYNEQFF. This chain connects TRBV7-9 to TRBJ2-1, with D perhaps TRBD1 (6 bases). CDR3 length: 14 amino acids. Between the trimmed V and J ends, which lost 7 bases and 0 bases, there was a span of 10 bases. Germline V CDR1 and CDR2: SEHNR, FQNEAQ (reference sequence).

The chain has TRBV13 and TRBJ2-7, with 13 bases identical to TRBD2. The CDR3 totals 17 residues. Trimming cost V 4 bases and J 3 bases; bases outside gene matches: 9. CDR1 is PRHDT, CDR2 FYEKMQ, per germline (reference sequence). CDR3 sequence: CASSSGPGLAGHYEQYF. DNA for the CDR3: TGTGCCAGCAGCTCCGGTCCGGGACTAGCGGGACACTACGAGCAGTACTTC.